This TCR beta chain was sequenced for a study of T cells after posttransplantation cyclophosphamide. Whole-study results and caveats: After PTCy, TRB diversity resembled that of CNI/methotrexate controls. Donor CD8+ memory clones often dominated recipient blood repertoires at later times. Blood and skin or GI T cell repertoires showed limited TRB overlap.

Busulfan-fludarabine conditioning, marrow transplant, and cyclophosphamide on days +3 and +4 were administered. In the case of this clone: As yet, its antigen is unknown.

TCRdb's copy holds only in-frame clones and misses some; the assay was immunoSEQ multiplex PCR. The table includes 490 or so clones, approximately 92% detected once. Trimming removed 3 bases from V and 5 bases from J, with 7 bases in between. Germline V gives CDR1 MNHEY, CDR2 SVGAGI. This CDR3 comprises 12 residues. The chain recombines TRBV6-5 with TRBJ1-1; D is unclear. Material: CD4+ T cells sorted from blood, obtained after allogeneic stem cell transplant with posttransplant cyclophosphamide. This TCR was recovered from a female patient aged 50-59 years who received an allogeneic stem cell transplant from a related donor, was CMV-positive, and had no GVHD. Some T cells may be transferred from the graft donor. Written as DNA, the CDR3 is TGTGCCAGCAGTTATGGAGGGACTGAAGCTTTCTTT. Translated: CASSYGGTEAFF.